The entry below gives a single T cell receptor beta chain sequence along with its context. Its antigen is as yet unknown. In alopecia areata patients, both lesional scalp punch biopsies and peripheral blood were collected. RNA extraction and reverse transcription yielded cDNA as sequencing template. Repertoires were generated with immunoSEQ multiplex PCR, while TCRdb's copy carries only in-frame clones and drops some. The sample carries roughly 150,000 clones, about 53% recorded once. This record comes from a study of CD8+ T cells in alopecia areata. Looking at the study overall: Tofacitinib lasted 6 to 18 months, then 6 months off drug.

Overall study findings and caveats: The study found TCR sharing across patients less clear than in mice, possibly for HLA reasons. Normal scalp had lower clonality than lesional scalp, with alopecia totalis/universalis lesions showing this most strongly.

The specimen was CD8+ T cells sorted from blood, collected at week 0. The TCR originated in a human donor with alopecia areata.

This CDR3 reads CSASHTFF. The CDR3 DNA reads TGCAGCGCCTCACATACTTTCTTT. The V call is TRBV29-1, the J call TRBJ1-1; D uncertain. The V gene's germline CDR1 is SQVTM and CDR2 ANQGSEA. The CDR3 spans 8 residues. V lost 7 bases, J lost 12 bases, and 9 bases lay in between.